The 5 T cell receptor beta chains below all came from one sample that was sequenced in a study of T-cell reconstitution after alpha-beta-depleted transplantation in children. Unique molecular identifiers were incorporated during preparation of the TCRbeta library. TCRdb re-derived calls from the PCR reads in MiXCR, one entry per CDR3 protein. The table includes around 270,000 distinct CDR3 sequences, 10% detected once. The input for sequencing was PBMCs, taken before TCRalphabeta/CD19-depleted stem cell transplant. The origin of the receptors is a boy in the first two years of life with acute myeloid leukemia, due to receive a stem cell transplant.

This clonotype was counted ten times or more. V usage is TRBV5-1 and J usage is TRBJ2-3, with 7 nucleotides matching TRBD1. This CDR3 contains 18 residues. CDR1 and CDR2 from the germline V gene are SGHRS and YFSETQ. V was clipped by 0 bases and J by 1 base; unmatched bases: 11. CDR3 sequence (DNA): TGCGCCAGCAGCTTGGCACAGGGGAAGGAAGAGGGCACAGATACGCAGTATTTT. Its translation: CASSLAQGKEEGTDTQYF.

This clonotype occurred many times. This chain connects TRBV15 to TRBJ2-1; D is possibly TRBD1 (6 bases). This CDR3 spans 16 amino acids. Trimming stripped 5 bases from V and 10 bases from J, with 24 bases between. CDR1 and CDR2 (germline): LNHNV, YYDKDF (reference sequence). Written as DNA, the CDR3 is TGTGCCACCAGCCGTCGCCTGATCGACAGGTATGGCGAGCAGTTCTTC. Translating it yields CATSRRLIDRYGEQFF.

V and J are TRBV29-1 and TRBJ2-1; possibly TRBD2 for D (7 bases). This CDR3 spans 16 amino acids. Germline V gene lookup returns CDR1 SQVTM and CDR2 ANQGSEA. Trimming shortened V by 7 bases and J by 0 bases, and 19 bases separated the two germline ends. The CDR3 nucleotides read TGCAGCGCCAAGGGGGTACAGCGGGGCTCCTACAATGAGCAGTTCTTC. Translating gives CSAKGVQRGSYNEQFF.

This clonotype was detected many times. V gene TRBV5-6 combines with J gene TRBJ2-7; 12 nucleotides agree with TRBD1. The junction had 6 bases not matched to a gene; V was cut back by 2 bases and J by 3 bases. The CDR3 covers 16 residues. Germline V CDR1 and CDR2: SGHDT, YYEEEE. CDR3 protein: CASSLGGTGGLYEQYF. The CDR3 bases are TGTGCCAGCAGCTTAGGAGGGACAGGGGGCCTCTACGAGCAGTACTTC.

This clonotype was counted ten times or more. The gene calls are TRBV7-9 and TRBJ2-1; a possible D gene is TRBD2 (5 bases). Germline CDR1 and CDR2: SEHNR and FQNEAQ (reference sequence). This CDR3 comprises 15 residues. V lost 5 bases and J 12 bases, leaving 23 bases between the germline ends. CDR3 amino acids: CASSPRGSRASGQFF. CDR3 DNA: TGTGCCAGCAGCCCTAGAGGGTCCCGGGCAAGTGGGCAGTTCTTC.